The entry below describes one T cell receptor (beta chain). This sample was included in a study of cytomegalovirus exposure and HLA in healthy donors. Germline V gene lookup returns CDR1 MDHEN and CDR2 SYDVKM. Between the trimmed V and J ends, which lost 3 bases and 7 bases, there was a span of 6 bases. The CDR3 runs to 11 residues. Clones were read by immunoSEQ multiplex PCR, and TCRdb kept only the in-frame ones, dropping some. The table records 100,000 to 130,000 clones, 90% to 97% of them present only once. The source of this sequence is a woman younger than 35 in good health and CMV-seronegative. Sequencing used PBMCs. The rearrangement links TRBV28 to TRBJ1-1; D remains ambiguous. The CDR3, as DNA: TGTGCCAGCAGTTTGAGACTTGAAGCTTTCTTT. Translated, it gives CASSLRLEAFF. Looking up the rest from reference TRBV28 and TRBJ1-1 gives the full variable domain: DVKVTQSSRYLVKRTGEKVFLECVQDMDHENMFWYRQDPGLGLRLIYFSYDVKMKEKGDIPEGYSVSREKKERFSLILESASTNQTSMYLCASSLRLEAFFGQGTRLTVV.